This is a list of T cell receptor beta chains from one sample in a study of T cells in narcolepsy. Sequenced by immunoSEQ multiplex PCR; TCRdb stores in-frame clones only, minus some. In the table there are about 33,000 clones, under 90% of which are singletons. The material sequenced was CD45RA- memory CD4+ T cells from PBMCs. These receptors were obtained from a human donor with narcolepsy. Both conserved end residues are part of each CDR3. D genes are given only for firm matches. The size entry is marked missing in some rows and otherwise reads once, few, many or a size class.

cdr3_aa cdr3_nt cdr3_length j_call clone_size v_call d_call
CASSPQGYSNQPQHF TGTGCCAGCAGCCCACAGGGTTATAGCAATCAGCCCCAGCATTTT 15 TRBJ1-5 NA TRBV11-2 NA
CASRSGQGGQPQHF TGTGCCAGCAGGTCAGGACAGGGTGGTCAGCCCCAGCATTTT 14 TRBJ1-5 NA TRBV6-5 TRBD1
CASSPGQGWIQPQHF TGTGCCAGCAGCCCGGGACAGGGGTGGATTCAGCCCCAGCATTTT 15 TRBJ1-5 NA TRBV9 TRBD1
CASSIQGQENYEQYF TGTGCCAGTAGTATTCAGGGACAGGAGAACTACGAGCAGTACTTC 15 TRBJ2-7 NA TRBV19 TRBD1
CASSLMQGYTF TGTGCCAGCAGTCTGATGCAGGGCTACACCTTC 11 TRBJ1-2 NA TRBV2 NA
CASRRWFETGAESTEAFF TGTGCCAGTAGGCGATGGTTCGAGACAGGGGCTGAAAGCACTGAAGCTTTCTTT 18 TRBJ1-1 few TRBV19 TRBD1
CASSFSDQTEAFF TGTGCCAGCAGCTTCTCTGATCAAACTGAAGCTTTCTTT 13 TRBJ1-1 once TRBV7-3 NA
CASSSFPLSSFTDTQYF TGTGCCAGCAGCTCCTTTCCCCTTAGTTCTTTCACAGATACGCAGTATTTT 17 TRBJ2-3 once TRBV7-9 NA
CASSSLAGPYNEQFF TGTGCCAGCAGCTCCCTAGCGGGGCCGTACAATGAGCAGTTCTTC 15 TRBJ2-1 NA TRBV11-1 TRBD2
CASRETTSGVTDTQYF TGTGCCAGCAGAGAAACGACTAGCGGGGTCACAGATACGCAGTATTTT 16 TRBJ2-3 NA TRBV2 TRBD2
CAISEVRGTGELFF TGTGCCATCAGTGAGGTCAGGGGCACCGGGGAGCTGTTTTTT 14 TRBJ2-2 NA TRBV10-3 NA
CASSPDGVPYEQYF TGTGCCAGCTCACCAGACGGGGTGCCCTACGAGCAGTACTTC 14 TRBJ2-7 NA TRBV18 NA
CASSLAGTGELFF TGTGCCAGCAGCTTGGCGGGGACCGGGGAGCTGTTTTTT 13 TRBJ2-2 NA TRBV5-6 NA
CASSVAAGRLNYGYTF TGTGCCAGCAGTGTGGCAGCCGGAAGGCTTAACTATGGCTACACCTTC 16 TRBJ1-2 NA TRBV9 NA
CAWSRGDREGDTQYF TGTGCCTGGAGTCGAGGGGACAGGGAAGGGGATACGCAGTATTTT 15 TRBJ2-3 NA TRBV30 TRBD1
CATRDYRYGYTF TGTGCCACCAGAGATTACCGATATGGCTACACCTTC 12 TRBJ1-2 NA TRBV6-6 NA
CSARQYNEQFF TGCAGTGCTAGACAGTACAATGAGCAGTTCTTC 11 TRBJ2-1 NA TRBV20-1 NA
CASSSRGVGSSPLHF TGTGCCAGTAGTAGCCGTGGAGTGGGTTCGTCACCCCTCCACTTT 15 TRBJ1-6 NA TRBV19 NA
CASSLGGYQPQHF TGTGCCAGTAGTCTAGGGGGATATCAGCCCCAGCATTTT 13 TRBJ1-5 NA TRBV19 NA
CASREDTRGEIFF TGTGCCAGCAGAGAAGACACCCGAGGGGAGATTTTCTTT 13 TRBJ1-1 once TRBV6-6 NA
CASSLDITQPQHF TGTGCCAGCAGCTTAGATATTACTCAGCCCCAGCATTTT 13 TRBJ1-5 few TRBV7-2 NA
CASSLGWQGRRNTEAFF TGTGCCAGCAGCTTAGGGTGGCAAGGACGGCGGAACACTGAAGCTTTCTTT 17 TRBJ1-1 NA TRBV7-6 NA
CASSFARTAEAFF TGTGCCAGCAGCTTTGCGCGGACAGCCGAAGCTTTCTTT 13 TRBJ1-1 NA TRBV12-1 NA
CAWSVGGAGALHF TGTGCCTGGAGTGTAGGAGGGGCCGGGGCCCTCCACTTT 13 TRBJ1-6 once TRBV30 NA
CASSLELTDTQYF TGCGCCAGCAGCTTGGAACTCACAGATACGCAGTATTTT 13 TRBJ2-3 NA TRBV5-1 NA
CASSLAGGKHEQFF TGTGCCAGCAGTCTAGCGGGAGGTAAACATGAGCAGTTCTTC 14 TRBJ2-1 NA TRBV9 TRBD2
CASSSMGEQFF TGCGCCAGCAGCTCGATGGGTGAGCAGTTCTTC 11 TRBJ2-1 NA TRBV5-1 NA
CSVAVLNTEAFF TGCAGCGTTGCGGTCCTCAACACTGAAGCTTTCTTT 12 TRBJ1-1 NA TRBV29-1 NA
CASSFQGSSPLHF TGTGCCAGCAGCTTTCAGGGTAGTTCACCCCTCCACTTT 13 TRBJ1-6 NA TRBV7-2 NA
CASSFPPGTSGTYEQYF TGCGCCAGCAGCTTCCCCCCTGGGACTAGCGGAACCTACGAGCAGTACTTC 17 TRBJ2-7 NA TRBV5-1 TRBD2
CATNPLGAYEQYF TGTGCCACCAACCCTCTAGGGGCCTACGAGCAGTACTTC 13 TRBJ2-7 NA TRBV2 NA
CASSYSSQLTDTQYF TGTGCCAGCAGTTACAGTTCACAGCTCACAGATACGCAGTATTTT 15 TRBJ2-3 NA TRBV6-6 NA
CASSYLGGGAFEQFF TGTGCCAGCAGCTATCTGGGCGGGGGGGCCTTTGAGCAGTTCTTC 15 TRBJ2-1 NA TRBV7-2 TRBD2
CASSPPNFSGNTIYF TGTGCCAGCTCACCACCGAACTTTTCTGGAAACACCATATATTTT 15 TRBJ1-3 NA TRBV18 NA
CASSYDSSGTRTQYF TGTGCCAGCAGTTATGACTCTAGCGGGACTAGGACCCAGTACTTC 15 TRBJ2-5 once TRBV6-6 TRBD2
CASSLPGTAQETQYF TGCGCCAGCAGCTTACCCGGGACAGCACAAGAGACCCAGTACTTC 15 TRBJ2-5 NA TRBV5-1 TRBD1
CASTSLPNTEAFF TGTGCCAGCACAAGTCTCCCGAACACTGAAGCTTTCTTT 13 TRBJ1-1 NA TRBV6-1 NA
CASSPPRGETQYF TGTGCCAGCTCACCACCGAGGGGCGAGACCCAGTACTTC 13 TRBJ2-5 NA TRBV18 NA
CATGEGRGYTEAFF TGTGCCACAGGGGAGGGCAGGGGCTACACTGAAGCTTTCTTT 14 TRBJ1-1 once TRBV10-3 NA